The 13 T cell receptor beta chains given below trace back to one sample, sequenced in a study of cytomegalovirus exposure and HLA in healthy donors. PCR used 60 Vbeta primers and 13 Jbeta primers. The assay was immunoSEQ multiplex PCR, and TCRdb's table has in-frame clones only and misses some. The sample has 90,000 to 140,000 clones, roughly 73% seen once. What was sequenced was PBMCs. The source is a woman aged 40 to 50 in good health and CMV-seropositive.

The J gene is TRBJ1-4, the V gene TRBV7-9; D gene uncertain. With 7 bases removed from V and 4 bases from J, the gap between germline ends came to 13 bases. This CDR3 is built from 14 residues. Germline loops: CDR1 SEHNR, CDR2 FQNEAQ (reference sequence). The CDR3: CASTDTTVNEKLFF. The CDR3 DNA follows: TGTGCCAGCACCGACACCACTGTTAATGAAAAACTGTTTTTT.

Here the CDR3 reads CASSILASPGAETQYF. Written as DNA, the CDR3 is TGTGCCAGCAGCATTCTAGCGTCCCCGGGAGCAGAGACCCAGTACTTC. The chain carries TRBV6-6 and TRBJ2-5; a possible D gene is TRBD2 (6 bases). This CDR3 is built from 16 residues. Between the trimmed V and J ends, which lost 6 bases and 4 bases, there was a span of 21 bases. In germline, CDR1 is MNHNY, CDR2 SVGAGI (reference sequence).

The sample holds one count of this clone. This rearrangement joins TRBV4-1 to TRBJ1-1; D remains unclear. CDR3 length: 13 residues. Trimming removed 2 bases at V and 7 bases at J, with 11 bases between. Germline CDR1 is MGHRA and CDR2 is YSYEKL. This CDR3 reads CASSQSGNYEAFF. As DNA, the CDR3 is TGCGCCAGCAGCCAAAGTGGCAATTATGAAGCTTTCTTT.

This rearrangement joins TRBV5-1 to TRBJ2-7, with TRBD1 matching over 9 bases. The CDR3 totals 16 residues. Per germline, CDR1 SGHRS and CDR2 YFSETQ. The J segment lost 0 bases and the V segment lost 2 bases, leaving 6 bases of the junction unmatched. CDR3 DNA: TGCGCCAGCAGCTTACAGACAGGGGGGGTCTCCTACGAGCAGTACTTC. Protein product: CASSLQTGGVSYEQYF.

The chain links TRBV7-9 to TRBJ2-2; a possible D gene is TRBD2 (6 bases). Deletions cut 5 bases from V and 5 bases from J, with 15 bases between. The germline CDR1 and CDR2 sequences are SEHNR and FQNEAQ (reference sequence). This CDR3 has 15 residues. CDR3 coding DNA: TGTGCCAGCAGCCCCAACCCAGGAGGGACCGGGGAGCTGTTTTTT. Protein product: CASSPNPGGTGELFF.

The chain has TRBV6-1 and TRBJ2-1; the match to TRBD2 covers 10 bases. Germline CDR1 is MNHNS and CDR2 is SASEGT. The V gene end was trimmed by 6 bases and the J gene end by 7 bases; junction bases not matched to a gene: 6. The CDR3 runs to 14 residues. The CDR3 nucleotides read TGTGCCAGCAGAGGATATAGCGGGAGGAATGAGCAGTTCTTC. Translation: CASRGYSGRNEQFF.

The V and J genes are TRBV15 and TRBJ1-6; a weak D match, TRBD1 (6 bases). This CDR3 has 13 residues. Trimming left V 8 bases short and J 7 bases short, with 12 bases between. Germline V lookup: CDR1 LNHNV, CDR2 YYDKDF (reference sequence). The CDR3 DNA reads TGTGCCACCGCCGGACAGACGAATTCACCCCTCCACTTT. Its translation is CATAGQTNSPLHF.

The chain carries TRBV2 and TRBJ1-5, with 7 bases lining up with TRBD1. The CDR3 consists of 14 residues. Germline loops: CDR1 SNHLY, CDR2 FYNNEI. V shed 6 bases, J shed 7 bases, and the junction held 9 bases outside the gene matches. The CDR3 DNA follows: TGTGCCAGCAGAGACCGGGACAGATGGCAGCCCCAGCATTTT. Translating gives CASRDRDRWQPQHF.

The genes are TRBV19 and TRBJ2-6, with 7 positions matching TRBD1. CDR3 length: 16 residues. Germline assignment: CDR1 LNHDA and CDR2 SQIVND (reference sequence). The junction had 9 bases not matched to a gene; V was cut back by 8 bases and J by 2 bases. CDR3 sequence reads: CASSTGLWTGANVLTF. For the CDR3, the DNA is TGTGCCAGTTCGACAGGGTTGTGGACTGGGGCCAACGTCCTGACTTTC. Full variable domain (rest looked up from reference TRBV19 and TRBJ2-6): DGGITQSPKYLFRKEGQNVTLSCEQNLNHDAMYWYRQDPGQGLRLIYYSQIVNDFQKGDIAEGYSVSREKKESFPLTVTSAQKNPTAFYLCASSTGLWTGANVLTFGAGSRLTVL.

The chain combines TRBV6-6 with TRBJ2-2; D remains unclear. The CDR3 runs to 13 residues. V was clipped by 0 bases and J by 5 bases, with 4 bases between them. Per the germline V gene, CDR1 is MNHNY and CDR2 is SVGAGI (reference sequence). The CDR3 protein is CASSYSRTGELFF. DNA for the CDR3: TGTGCCAGCAGTTACTCGAGGACCGGGGAGCTGTTTTTT.

The V and J genes are TRBV27 and TRBJ1-5, with 10 bases identical to TRBD1. This CDR3 has 18 residues. Germline V gives CDR1 MNHEY, CDR2 SMNVEV (reference sequence). V shed 6 bases, J shed 3 bases, and the junction held 14 bases outside the gene matches. The CDR3, as DNA: TGTGCCAGCAGCCGACGGGCCGACAGGGGGCTATACAATCAGCCCCAGCATTTT. It specifies CASSRRADRGLYNQPQHF.

The chain employs TRBV4-3 and TRBJ1-6; D is unclear. This CDR3 comprises 14 residues. Trimming stripped 3 bases from V and 10 bases from J, with 13 bases between. CDR1 LGHNA and CDR2 YSLEER come from the germline V gene. CDR3: CASSHAERASPLHF. In nucleotides, the CDR3 is TGCGCCAGCAGCCACGCTGAGAGGGCATCACCCCTCCACTTT.

CDR3 sequence: CASSHRGQGNTIYF. In nucleotides, the CDR3 is TGTGCCAGTAGTCACAGGGGGCAAGGAAACACCATATATTTT. The chain employs TRBV19 and TRBJ1-3; 9 nucleotides agree with TRBD1. The germline V gene has CDR1 LNHDA and CDR2 SQIVND (reference sequence). The CDR3 sequence is 14 residues long. Trimming took 5 bases from V and 4 from J; bases not matched to a gene: 3.